The 9 T cell receptor beta chains below were found in one sample sequenced in a study of OX40 agonist ivuxolimab in advanced cancers. TCRdb keeps only in-frame clones here, not all; method: immunoSEQ multiplex PCR. The repertoire holds 61,000 or so clones, approximately 90% seen once, with roughly 1.1% in the top ten. This sample comprised CD4+ or CD8+ T cells sorted from blood, obtained in a trial of the OX40 agonist ivuxolimab. Receptors originate from an adult with an advanced solid tumor such as melanoma, head and neck, liver or kidney cancer.

The chain couples TRBV7-8 to TRBJ1-1; tentative D call: TRBD1 (6 bases). The V and J ends lost 4 bases and 1 base respectively, with 19 bases between them. The CDR3 runs 17 residues. Germline V gene lookup returns CDR1 SGHVS and CDR2 FQNEAQ. Here the CDR3 DNA reads TGTGCCAGCAGCTCCGGACAGTTCCGGTCCGGGAACACTGAAGCTTTCTTT. Its translation: CASSSGQFRSGNTEAFF.

There are a few counts of this clone. This chain connects TRBV2 to TRBJ2-6; D unclear. The CDR3 is 14 amino acids. The V and J ends lost 7 bases and 0 bases respectively, with 7 bases between them. Per the germline V gene, CDR1 is SNHLY and CDR2 is FYNNEI. In DNA form, the CDR3 reads TGTGCCAGCAAAAAGGGCTCTGGGGCCAACGTCCTGACTTTC. It yields the protein CASKKGSGANVLTF.

This clone was detected only once. V and J are TRBV19 and TRBJ1-1; D is ambiguous. Deletions cut 7 bases from V and 5 bases from J, with 20 bases between. The CDR3 covers 15 residues. Germline assignment: CDR1 LNHDA and CDR2 SQIVND (reference sequence). The CDR3 nucleotides read TGTGCCAGTACCCCACTAGCCCCCCGAGGGACTGAAGCTTTCTTT. Translated, it gives CASTPLAPRGTEAFF.

About this clone: The same CDR3 can be traced to other DNA sequences in this sample. V is TRBV14 and J is TRBJ1-2; no clear D gene. The germline V gene has CDR1 SGHDN and CDR2 FVKESK. Trimming pared 1 base from V and 4 bases from J, leaving 7 bases between. The CDR3 runs 13 residues. The DNA of the CDR3 is TGTGCCAGCAGCCAAGTGGCAGCCTATGGCTACACCTTC. This codes for CASSQVAAYGYTF. The whole variable domain, remainder taken from reference TRBV14 and TRBJ1-2, is EAGVTQFPSHSVIEKGQTVTLRCDPISGHDNLYWYRRVMGKEIKFLLHFVKESKQDESGMPNNRFLAERTGGTYSTLKVQPAELEDSGVYFCASSQVAAYGYTFGSGTRLTVV.

This chain uses TRBV28 with TRBJ2-7; no firm D call. From germline, CDR1 is MDHEN and CDR2 SYDVKM. V lost 5 bases, J lost 0 bases, and 14 bases lay in between. This CDR3 region has 15 residues. CDR3 sequence reads: CASSPRGSTSYEQYF. The CDR3 region has the DNA TGTGCCAGCAGTCCCCGTGGGTCCACCTCCTACGAGCAGTACTTC. Based on the CDR3 plus reference TRBV28 and TRBJ2-7, the full variable domain is DVKVTQSSRYLVKRTGEKVFLECVQDMDHENMFWYRQDPGLGLRLIYFSYDVKMKEKGDIPEGYSVSREKKERFSLILESASTNQTSMYLCASSPRGSTSYEQYFGPGTRLTVT.

V is TRBV7-9 and J is TRBJ1-2; D not resolved. Germline V CDR1 and CDR2: SEHNR, FQNEAQ (reference sequence). V shed 3 bases and J shed 4 bases, with 12 bases lying between them. This CDR3 is built from 14 residues. The CDR3 here is CASSFPGLGYGYTF. The CDR3 DNA is TGTGCCAGCAGCTTTCCCGGGCTGGGCTATGGCTACACCTTC.

The chain combines TRBV6-5 with TRBJ1-1; 7 bases line up with TRBD1. The V gene's germline CDR1 is MNHEY and CDR2 SVGAGI. The CDR3 totals 13 residues. V shed 4 bases and J 7 bases; nucleotides not matched to a gene: 6. The chain's CDR3 is CASSFLRDSEAFF. The CDR3 coding sequence is TGTGCCAGCAGTTTTCTCCGGGACAGTGAAGCTTTCTTT.

V is TRBV7-8 and J is TRBJ1-2, with a weak D call TRBD1 (5 bases). The V gene's germline CDR1 is SGHVS and CDR2 FQNEAQ. Trimming removed 3 bases at V and 6 bases at J, with 11 bases between. There are 13 residues in the CDR3. CDR3 amino acids: CASSLGPDNGYTF. The CDR3 region has the DNA TGTGCCAGCAGCTTGGGACCAGACAATGGCTACACCTTC.

The chain employs TRBV21-1 and TRBJ2-7; the table gives TRBD1 as D, unverified against the DNA. TRBV21-1 is termed a pseudogene. The CDR3 is 12 residues long. The CDR3 bases are TGTGCCAGCAGCAGACCCCACAGGGCTCAGTACTTC. Encoded protein: CASSRPHRAQYF.